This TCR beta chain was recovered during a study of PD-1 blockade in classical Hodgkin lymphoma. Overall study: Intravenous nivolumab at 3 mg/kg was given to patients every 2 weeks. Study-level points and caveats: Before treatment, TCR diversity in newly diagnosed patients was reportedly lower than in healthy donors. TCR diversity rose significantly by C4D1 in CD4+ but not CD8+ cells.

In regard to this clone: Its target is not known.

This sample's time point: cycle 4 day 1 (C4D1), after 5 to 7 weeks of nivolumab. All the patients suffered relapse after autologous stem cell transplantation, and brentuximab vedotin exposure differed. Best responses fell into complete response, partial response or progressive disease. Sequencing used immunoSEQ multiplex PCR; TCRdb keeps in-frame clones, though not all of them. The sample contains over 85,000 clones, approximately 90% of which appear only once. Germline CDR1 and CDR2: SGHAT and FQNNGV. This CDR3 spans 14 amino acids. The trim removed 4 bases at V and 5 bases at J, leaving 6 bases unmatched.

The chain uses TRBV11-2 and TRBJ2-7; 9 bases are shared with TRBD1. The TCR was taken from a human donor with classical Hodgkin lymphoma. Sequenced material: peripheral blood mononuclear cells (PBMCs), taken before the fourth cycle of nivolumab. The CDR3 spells CASSSGQGVNEQYF. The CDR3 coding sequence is TGTGCCAGCAGCTCGGGACAGGGAGTGAACGAGCAGTACTTC.